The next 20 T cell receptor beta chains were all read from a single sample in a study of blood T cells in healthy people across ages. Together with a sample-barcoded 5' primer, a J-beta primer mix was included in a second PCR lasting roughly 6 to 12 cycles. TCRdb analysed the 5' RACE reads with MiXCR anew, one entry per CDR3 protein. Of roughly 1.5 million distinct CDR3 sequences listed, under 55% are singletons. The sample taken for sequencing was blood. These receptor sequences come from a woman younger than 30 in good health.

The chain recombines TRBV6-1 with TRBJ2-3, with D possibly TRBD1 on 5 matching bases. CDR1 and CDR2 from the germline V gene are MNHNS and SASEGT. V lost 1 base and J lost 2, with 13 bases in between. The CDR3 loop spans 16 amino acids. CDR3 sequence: CASSEGGAGVTDTQYF. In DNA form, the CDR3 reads TGTGCCAGCAGTGAAGGTGGGGCTGGGGTCACAGATACGCAGTATTTT.

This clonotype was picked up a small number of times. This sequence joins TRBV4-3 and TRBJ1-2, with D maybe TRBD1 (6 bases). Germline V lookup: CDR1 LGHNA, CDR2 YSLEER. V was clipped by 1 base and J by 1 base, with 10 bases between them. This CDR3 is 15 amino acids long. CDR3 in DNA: TGCGCCAGCAGCCAAGGGACAGATTTTAACTATGGCTACACCTTC. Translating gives CASSQGTDFNYGYTF.

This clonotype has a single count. CDR3 in DNA: TGTGCCATCAGTGAGAAGGGGGGGAACACTGAAGCTTTCTTT. It is translated as CAISEKGGNTEAFF. The chain is built from TRBV10-3 and TRBJ1-1, with a weak D call TRBD1 (6 bases). The CDR3 loop spans 14 amino acids. V was shortened by 2 bases and J by 1 base, with 8 bases between the two germline ends. The germline CDR1 and CDR2 sequences are ENHRY and SYGVKD.

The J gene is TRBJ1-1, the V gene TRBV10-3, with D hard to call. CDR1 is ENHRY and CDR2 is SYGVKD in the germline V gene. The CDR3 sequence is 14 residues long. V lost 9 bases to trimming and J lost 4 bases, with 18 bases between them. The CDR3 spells CAISPLGAGTEAFF. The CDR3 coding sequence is TGTGCCATTTCCCCCCTGGGAGCCGGCACTGAAGCTTTCTTT.

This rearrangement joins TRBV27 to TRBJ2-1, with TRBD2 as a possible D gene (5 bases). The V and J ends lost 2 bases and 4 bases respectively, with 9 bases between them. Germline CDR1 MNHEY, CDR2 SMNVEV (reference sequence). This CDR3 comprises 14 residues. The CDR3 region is CASSLGSRYNEQFF. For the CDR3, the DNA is TGTGCCAGCAGTTTAGGGAGCCGTTACAATGAGCAGTTCTTC.

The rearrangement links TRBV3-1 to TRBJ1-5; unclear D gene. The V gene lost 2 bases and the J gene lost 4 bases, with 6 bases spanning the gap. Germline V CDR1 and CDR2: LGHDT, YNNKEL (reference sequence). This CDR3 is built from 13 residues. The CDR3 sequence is CASSQQINQPQHF. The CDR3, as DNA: TGTGCCAGCAGCCAACAGATAAATCAGCCCCAGCATTTT.

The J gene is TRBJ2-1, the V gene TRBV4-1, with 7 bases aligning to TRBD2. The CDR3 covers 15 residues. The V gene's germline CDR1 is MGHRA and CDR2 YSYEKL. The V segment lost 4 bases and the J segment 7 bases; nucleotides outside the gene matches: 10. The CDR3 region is CASSPTPGLSNEQFF. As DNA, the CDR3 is TGCGCCAGCAGCCCAACCCCGGGACTATCGAATGAGCAGTTCTTC.

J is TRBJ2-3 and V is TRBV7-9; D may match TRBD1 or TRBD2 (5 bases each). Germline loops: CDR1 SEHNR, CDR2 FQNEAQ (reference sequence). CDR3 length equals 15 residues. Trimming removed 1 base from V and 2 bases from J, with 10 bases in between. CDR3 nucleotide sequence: TGTGCCAGCAGCTTAGAGGTCGGGGCCACAGATACGCAGTATTTT. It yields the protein CASSLEVGATDTQYF.

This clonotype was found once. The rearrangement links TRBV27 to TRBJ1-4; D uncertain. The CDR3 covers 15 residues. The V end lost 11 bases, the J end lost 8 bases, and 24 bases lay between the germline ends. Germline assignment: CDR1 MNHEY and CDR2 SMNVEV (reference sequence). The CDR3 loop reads CAAVAPIGMWEKLFF. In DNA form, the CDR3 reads TGTGCCGCTGTCGCCCCAATAGGGATGTGGGAAAAACTGTTTTTT. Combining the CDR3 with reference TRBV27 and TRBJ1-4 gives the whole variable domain EAQVTQNPRYLITVTGKKLTVTCSQNMNHEYMSWYRQDPGLGLRQIYYSMNVEVTDKGDVPEGYKVSRKEKRNFPLILESPSPNQTSLYFCAAVAPIGMWEKLFFGSGTQLSVL.

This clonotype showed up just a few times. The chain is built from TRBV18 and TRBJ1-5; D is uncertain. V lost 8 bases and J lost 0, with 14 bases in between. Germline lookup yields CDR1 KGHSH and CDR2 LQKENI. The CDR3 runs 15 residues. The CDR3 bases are TGTGCCAGCGCTCTCGGCGGAGATAGCAATCAGCCCCAGCATTTT. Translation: CASALGGDSNQPQHF.

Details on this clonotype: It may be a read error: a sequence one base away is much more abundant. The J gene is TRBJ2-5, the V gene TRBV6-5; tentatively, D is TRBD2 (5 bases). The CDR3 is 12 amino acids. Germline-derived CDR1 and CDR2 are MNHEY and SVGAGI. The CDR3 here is CAGSFSGETQYF. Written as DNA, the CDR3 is TGTGCCGGCAGTTTCAGCGGTGAGACCCAGTACTTC.

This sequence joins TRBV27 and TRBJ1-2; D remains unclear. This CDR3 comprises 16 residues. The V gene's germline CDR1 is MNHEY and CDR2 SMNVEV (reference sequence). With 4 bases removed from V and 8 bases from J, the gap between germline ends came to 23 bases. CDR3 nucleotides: TGTGCCAGCAGTTCAGGACCCGTGGCAGGATTAGACGGCTACACCTTC. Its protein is CASSSGPVAGLDGYTF.

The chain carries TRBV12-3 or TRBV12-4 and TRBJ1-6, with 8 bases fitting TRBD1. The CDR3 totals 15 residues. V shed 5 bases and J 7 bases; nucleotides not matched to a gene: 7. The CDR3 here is CASSPRTGPNSPLHF. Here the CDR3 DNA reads TGTGCCAGCAGTCCCCGGACAGGGCCAAATTCACCCCTCCACTTT.

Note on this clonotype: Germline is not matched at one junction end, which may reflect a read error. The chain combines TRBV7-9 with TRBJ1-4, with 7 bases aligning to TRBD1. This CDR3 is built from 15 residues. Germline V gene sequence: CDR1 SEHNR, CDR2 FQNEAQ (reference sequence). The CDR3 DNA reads TGTGCCTGCAGCTTAGTTGAGGGGGCCTCGGAAAAACTGTTTTTT. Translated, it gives CACSLVEGASEKLFF.

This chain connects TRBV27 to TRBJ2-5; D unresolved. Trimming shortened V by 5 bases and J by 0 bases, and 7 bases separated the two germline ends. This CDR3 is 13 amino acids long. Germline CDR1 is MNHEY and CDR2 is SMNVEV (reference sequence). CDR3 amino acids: CASSALNQETQYF. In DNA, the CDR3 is TGTGCCAGCAGTGCCCTTAACCAAGAGACCCAGTACTTC.

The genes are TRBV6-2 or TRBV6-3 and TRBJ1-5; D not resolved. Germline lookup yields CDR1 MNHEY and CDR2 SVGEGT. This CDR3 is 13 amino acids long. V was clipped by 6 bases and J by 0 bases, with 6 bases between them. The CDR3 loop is CASRRHSNQPQHF. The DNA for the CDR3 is TGTGCCAGCAGACGACATAGCAATCAGCCCCAGCATTTT.

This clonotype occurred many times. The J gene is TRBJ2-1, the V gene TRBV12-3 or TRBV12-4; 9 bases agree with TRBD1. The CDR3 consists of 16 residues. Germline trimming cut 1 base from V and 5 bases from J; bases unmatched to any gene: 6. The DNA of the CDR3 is TGTGCCAGCAGTTTAGTGACAGGGGGTTCTCACAATGAGCAGTTCTTC. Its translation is CASSLVTGGSHNEQFF.

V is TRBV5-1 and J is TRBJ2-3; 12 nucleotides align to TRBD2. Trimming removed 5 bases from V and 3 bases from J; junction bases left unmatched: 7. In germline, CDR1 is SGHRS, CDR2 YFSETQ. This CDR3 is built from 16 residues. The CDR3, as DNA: TGCGCCAGCAGTCATACTAGCGGGAGGCTTACAGATACGCAGTATTTT. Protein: CASSHTSGRLTDTQYF.

The CDR3 loop is CASSLSGSGGTDTQYF. DNA of the CDR3: TGCGCCAGCAGCCTTTCCGGGAGCGGGGGCACAGATACGCAGTATTTT. The chain has TRBV4-3 and TRBJ2-3; 7 bases map to TRBD2. Looked up from germline, CDR1 is LGHNA and CDR2 is YSLEER. Unmatched junction bases numbered 8, after V lost 4 bases and J lost 1 base. The CDR3 covers 16 residues.

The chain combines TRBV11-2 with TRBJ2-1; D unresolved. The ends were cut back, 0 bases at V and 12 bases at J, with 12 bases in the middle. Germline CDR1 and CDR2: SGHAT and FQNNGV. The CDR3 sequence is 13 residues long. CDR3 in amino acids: CASSLDSLQVQFF. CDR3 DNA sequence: TGTGCCAGCAGCTTAGATTCTCTTCAAGTGCAGTTCTTC.